Shown below are 29 T cell receptor beta chains from a single sample sequenced in a study of blood T cell repertoires in COVID-19. Method: immunoSEQ multiplex PCR; TCRdb's copy keeps in-frame clones and lacks some. The profile covers 25,000 to 30,000 clones, with roughly 85% appearing a single time and about 26% taken by the ten largest. Sequencing used peripheral blood. The origin of the receptors is a human donor in a cohort sampled during active COVID-19.

This clone has just one count. This chain connects TRBV10-1 to TRBJ1-1; tentative D call: TRBD1 (6 bases). V was clipped by 10 bases and J by 1 base, with 28 bases between them. The CDR3 is 18 residues long. Looked up from germline, CDR1 is WNHNN and CDR2 is SYGVQD (reference sequence). CDR3 nucleotide sequence: TGCGCCACCTGGGGGGGGGACTGGGGGCTGGGTGGGAACACTGAAGCTTTCTTT. Its translation: CATWGGDWGLGGNTEAFF.

This chain connects TRBV30 to TRBJ2-6; no clear D. From germline, CDR1 is GTSNPN and CDR2 SVGIG (reference sequence). The CDR3 sequence is 13 residues long. Trimming removed 5 bases from V and 2 bases from J, with 7 bases in between. CDR3 in amino acids: CAWRSPGANVLTF. Here the CDR3 DNA reads TGTGCCTGGCGTTCTCCTGGGGCCAACGTCCTGACTTTC.

This clone appeared a few times. The genes are TRBV5-1 and TRBJ2-7; 10 positions match TRBD1. Germline CDR1 and CDR2: SGHRS and YFSETQ. The ends lost 0 bases at V and 4 bases at J; junction bases unmatched: 4. The CDR3 loop spans 15 amino acids. The CDR3 DNA reads as TGCGCCAGCAGCTTGGGTGACAGGGGGCGATACGAGCAGTACTTC. It translates to CASSLGDRGRYEQYF.

The chain has TRBV11-3 and TRBJ1-2; D is perhaps TRBD1 (5 bases). CDR1 SGHNT and CDR2 YENEEA come from the germline V gene. This CDR3 has 14 residues. With 0 bases removed from V and 7 bases from J, the gap between germline ends came to 12 bases. The CDR3 DNA is TGTGCCAGCAGCTTAGATATAACAGGCCTTGGCTACACCTTC. Protein: CASSLDITGLGYTF.

This clone came up once. The chain combines TRBV6-5 with TRBJ2-3, with D possibly being TRBD2 (5 bases). Trimming cost V 7 bases and J 2 bases, with 7 bases left between them. There are 12 residues in the CDR3. The germline V gene encodes CDR1 MNHEY and CDR2 SVGAGI. CDR3 protein: CASTGNTDTQYF. Written as DNA, the CDR3 is TGTGCCAGCACGGGGAACACAGATACGCAGTATTTT.

The J gene is TRBJ2-2, the V gene TRBV5-4, with 12 bases lining up with TRBD2. The CDR3 loop spans 14 amino acids. Germline CDR1 SGHNT, CDR2 YYREEE (reference sequence). The V gene end was trimmed by 3 bases and the J gene end by 7 bases; junction bases not matched to a gene: 1. As DNA, the CDR3 is TGTGCCAGCAGCTCGGGACTAGCGGGCGGGGAGCTGTTTTTT. It translates to CASSSGLAGGELFF. The complete variable domain, with remaining parts taken from reference TRBV5-4 and TRBJ2-2, reads ETGVTQSPTHLIKTRGQQVTLRCSSQSGHNTVSWYQQALGQGPQFIFQYYREEENGRGNFPPRFSGLQFPNYSSELNVNALELDDSALYLCASSSGLAGGELFFGEGSRLTVL.

V and J are TRBV7-2 and TRBJ1-1, with 7 bases matching TRBD1. Germline V gene lookup returns CDR1 SGHTA and CDR2 FQGNSA. The CDR3 runs to 15 residues. The V gene end was trimmed by 5 bases and the J gene end by 0 bases; junction bases not matched to a gene: 6. The CDR3 sequence is CASSPQGVVNTEAFF. Written as DNA, the CDR3 is TGTGCCAGCAGCCCCCAGGGGGTCGTGAACACTGAAGCTTTCTTT.

This chain links TRBV9 with TRBJ2-3; TRBD1 might be the D (5 bases). The V end lost 3 bases, the J end lost 1 base, and 12 bases lay between the germline ends. The CDR3 sequence is 15 residues long. The V gene's germline CDR1 is SGDLS and CDR2 YYNGEE. The CDR3 loop is CASSGSQGGTDTQYF. The CDR3 DNA follows: TGTGCCAGCAGCGGCAGCCAGGGTGGCACAGATACGCAGTATTTT.

This clone was observed a single time. The gene calls are TRBV7-9 and TRBJ1-1; D remains ambiguous. The CDR3 runs 14 residues. Germline V lookup: CDR1 SEHNR, CDR2 FQNEAQ (reference sequence). V lost 5 bases, J lost 0 bases, and 10 bases lay in between. The CDR3 DNA is TGTGCCAGCAGCGCCTACAGTTTGAACACTGAAGCTTTCTTT. It translates to CASSAYSLNTEAFF.

This sequence joins TRBV30 and TRBJ2-1; 9 bases agree with TRBD1. Germline V lookup: CDR1 GTSNPN, CDR2 SVGIG (reference sequence). V gave up 2 bases and J gave up 7 bases; unmatched junction bases: 6. CDR3 size: 14 residues. The CDR3 region has the DNA TGTGCCTGGAGTTCCGGGACAGGGTGGAATGAGCAGTTCTTC. Amino acids: CAWSSGTGWNEQFF.

The chain links TRBV5-1 to TRBJ1-3; the match to TRBD1 covers 9 bases. Germline-derived CDR1 and CDR2 are SGHRS and YFSETQ. The CDR3 extends over 16 amino acids. V lost 2 bases to trimming and J lost 1 base; unmatched junction nucleotides: 4. The CDR3 DNA sequence: TGCGCCAGCAGCTTTACAGGGGGCAGTTCTGGAAACACCATATATTTT. Translated: CASSFTGGSSGNTIYF.

The J gene is TRBJ2-3, the V gene TRBV11-3, with a weak D call TRBD1 (6 bases). Trimming removed 1 base from V and 5 bases from J, with 19 bases in between. Germline V gene sequence: CDR1 SGHNT, CDR2 YENEEA. The CDR3 totals 17 residues. The DNA of the CDR3 is TGTGCCAGCAGCTTAGGAATCCACAGGGCGTATAGAGATACGCAGTATTTT. It codes for CASSLGIHRAYRDTQYF. Combining the CDR3 with reference TRBV11-3 and TRBJ2-3 gives the whole variable domain EAGVVQSPRYKIIEKKQPVAFWCNPISGHNTLYWYLQNLGQGPELLIRYENEEAVDDSQLPKDRFSAERLKGVDSTLKIQPAELGDSAVYLCASSLGIHRAYRDTQYFGPGTRLTVL.

The genes are TRBV9 and TRBJ2-3; 10 bases match TRBD2. The germline CDR1 and CDR2 sequences are SGDLS and YYNGEE. CDR3 length: 14 residues. Losses at the gene ends were 4 bases for V and 9 bases for J; bases not matched to a gene: 8. In nucleotides, the CDR3 is TGTGCCAGCAGCACCCGCAGCGGGGGGGGGACGCAGTATTTT. This gives the protein CASSTRSGGGTQYF.

The chain recombines TRBV14 with TRBJ1-1; 9 nucleotides match TRBD1. The CDR3 is 13 amino acids. The junction had 1 base not matched to a gene; V was cut back by 4 bases and J by 4 bases. CDR1 is SGHDN, CDR2 FVKESK, per germline. As DNA, the CDR3 is TGTGCCAGCAGCCTGACAGGGGGCACTGAAGCTTTCTTT. It specifies CASSLTGGTEAFF. The entire variable domain, with the rest obtained from reference TRBV14 and TRBJ1-1, is as follows: EAGVTQFPSHSVIEKGQTVTLRCDPISGHDNLYWYRRVMGKEIKFLLHFVKESKQDESGMPNNRFLAERTGGTYSTLKVQPAELEDSGVYFCASSLTGGTEAFFGQGTRLTVV.

The genes are TRBV6-5 and TRBJ1-1; possible D gene TRBD1, 6 bases. The CDR3 covers 15 residues. Germline CDR1 is MNHEY and CDR2 is SVGAGI. Trimming pared 2 bases from V and 4 bases from J, leaving 14 bases between. In nucleotides, the CDR3 is TGTGCCAGCAGTTACGGCGGGGGGCTCGGCACTGAAGCTTTCTTT. It codes for CASSYGGGLGTEAFF.

V is TRBV7-2 and J is TRBJ2-7, with 7 positions matching TRBD2. The V segment lost 2 bases and the J segment 3 bases; nucleotides outside the gene matches: 7. CDR1 and CDR2 (germline): SGHTA, FQGNSA. CDR3 length: 15 residues. The CDR3 DNA follows: TGTGCCAGCAGCTTATATTGGCGGGGGAACTACGAGCAGTACTTC. This encodes CASSLYWRGNYEQYF.

V and J are TRBV29-1 and TRBJ2-1; 8 bases align to TRBD2. This CDR3 region has 15 residues. With V trimmed by 1 base and J by 0 bases, 2 bases remained unmatched. CDR1 SQVTM and CDR2 ANQGSEA come from the germline V gene. CDR3 loop: CSVEGGGTSYNEQFF. In DNA, the CDR3 is TGCAGCGTTGAAGGCGGGGGGACCTCCTACAATGAGCAGTTCTTC.

The chain joins TRBV12-3 or TRBV12-4 to TRBJ1-2, with 7 bases identical to TRBD1. The length of the CDR3 is 12 residues. The V segment lost 5 bases and the J segment 12 bases; nucleotides outside the gene matches: 9. As DNA, the CDR3 is TGTGCCAGCAGTCTCCAGAGACAGGGCGACACCTTC. Translation: CASSLQRQGDTF.

The genes are TRBV19 and TRBJ1-6; 7 positions agree with TRBD1. Germline CDR1 reads LNHDA; CDR2 reads SQIVND (reference sequence). This CDR3 region has 14 residues. The V and J ends lost 5 bases and 6 bases, in that order; junction bases with no gene match: 4. The CDR3 DNA reads as TGTGCCAGTAGTGGGACAGTTACTAATTCACCCCTCCACTTT. Its protein is CASSGTVTNSPLHF.

The CDR3 sequence is CASSPLGADLYGYTF. CDR3 coding DNA: TGTGCCAGCTCACCTCTGGGGGCAGACCTCTATGGCTACACCTTC. The V call is TRBV18, the J call TRBJ1-2; weak D call: TRBD1 (6 bases). The CDR3 covers 15 residues. CDR1 KGHSH and CDR2 LQKENI come from the germline V gene. With 3 bases removed from V and 4 bases from J, the gap between germline ends came to 15 bases. Filled out from reference TRBV18 and TRBJ1-2, the complete variable domain reads NAGVMQNPRHLVRRRGQEARLRCSPMKGHSHVYWYRQLPEEGLKFMVYLQKENIIDESGMPKERFSAEFPKEGPSILRIQQVVRGDSAAYFCASSPLGADLYGYTFGSGTRLTVV.

V gene TRBV28 combines with J gene TRBJ1-5, with TRBD1 matching 7 bases. CDR1 and CDR2 (germline): MDHEN, SYDVKM. The CDR3 sequence is 13 residues long. Losses at the gene ends were 8 bases for V and 5 bases for J; bases not matched to a gene: 6. The CDR3 is CASRLDRDQPQHF. The DNA of the CDR3 is TGTGCCAGCCGTCTCGACAGGGATCAGCCCCAGCATTTT. Filled out from reference TRBV28 and TRBJ1-5, the complete variable domain reads DVKVTQSSRYLVKRTGEKVFLECVQDMDHENMFWYRQDPGLGLRLIYFSYDVKMKEKGDIPEGYSVSREKKERFSLILESASTNQTSMYLCASRLDRDQPQHFGDGTRLSIL.

Comment on this clone: The germline gene is not matched at one end of the junction; a read error may be the cause. This chain uses TRBV7-7 with TRBJ2-2; 9 bases are shared with TRBD2. This CDR3 has 15 amino acids. Germline V gene data show CDR1 as SSHAT and CDR2 as FNYEAQ (reference sequence). In DNA form, the CDR3 reads TGTGCTAGCAGCACCCGCGGGGGGGCCACCGGGGAGCTGTTTTTT. It specifies CASSTRGGATGELFF.

The chain combines TRBV7-9 with TRBJ1-6; weak D call: TRBD1 (6 bases). V lost 5 bases to trimming and J lost 10 bases, with 9 bases between them. CDR1 is SEHNR and CDR2 is FQNEAQ in the germline V gene (reference sequence). The CDR3 sequence is 12 residues long. CDR3 loop: CASSPGASPLHF. The CDR3 bases are TGTGCCAGCAGCCCAGGGGCGTCACCCCTCCACTTT.

V usage is TRBV5-1 and J usage is TRBJ2-3; D may be TRBD2 (7 bases). This CDR3 region has 14 residues. V shed 4 bases and J shed 4 bases, with 13 bases lying between them. Germline assignment: CDR1 SGHRS and CDR2 YFSETQ. CDR3 DNA sequence: TGCGCCAGCAGCGGGGGGGCCGGGGCAGATACGCAGTATTTT. The encoded protein is CASSGGAGADTQYF. Variable domain in full (rest from reference TRBV5-1 and TRBJ2-3): KAGVTQTPRYLIKTRGQQVTLSCSPISGHRSVSWYQQTPGQGLQFLFEYFSETQRNKGNFPGRFSGRQFSNSRSEMNVSTLELGDSALYLCASSGGAGADTQYFGPGTRLTVL.

V usage is TRBV6-2 or TRBV6-3 and J usage is TRBJ1-1; 9 bases line up with TRBD1. In germline, CDR1 is MNHEY, CDR2 SVGEGT. Trimming took 0 bases from V and 5 from J; bases not matched to a gene: 7. The CDR3 loop spans 16 amino acids. The CDR3 here is CASSYSRDRVGTEAFF. The CDR3 region has the DNA TGTGCCAGCAGTTACTCAAGGGACAGGGTAGGGACTGAAGCTTTCTTT.

In this sample, this clone turned up a few times. This rearrangement joins TRBV5-8 to TRBJ1-5; tentatively, D is TRBD1 (6 bases). Germline CDR1 is SGHTS and CDR2 is YDEGEE. This CDR3 has 14 residues. Trimming pared 7 bases from V and 4 bases from J, leaving 15 bases between. The CDR3 DNA reads as TGTGCCAGCCTTCTTACAGGGCGGAATCAGCCCCAGCATTTT. Protein product: CASLLTGRNQPQHF.

The rearrangement joins TRBV29-1 to TRBJ1-1; D ambiguous. Trimming removed 4 bases from V and 2 bases from J, with 8 bases in between. The CDR3 is 12 residues long. Germline-derived CDR1 and CDR2 are SQVTM and ANQGSEA. CDR3 bases: TGCAGCGTTGTTGGCCCTAACACTGAAGCTTTCTTT. This codes for CSVVGPNTEAFF.

The chain has TRBV6-5 and TRBJ1-1; D gene uncertain. Looked up from germline, CDR1 is MNHEY and CDR2 is SVGAGI. CDR3 length: 13 amino acids. The V and J ends lost 4 bases and 0 bases respectively, with 6 bases between them. CDR3 sequence reads: CASSLQVNTEAFF. The CDR3 DNA is TGTGCCAGCAGTTTGCAGGTGAACACTGAAGCTTTCTTT.

The rearrangement joins TRBV5-1 to TRBJ2-2; 14 nucleotides agree with TRBD2. Trimming removed 3 bases from V and 0 bases from J; junction bases left unmatched: 4. Looked up from germline, CDR1 is SGHRS and CDR2 is YFSETQ. The CDR3 spans 18 residues. Written as DNA, the CDR3 is TGCGCCAGCAGCTCCCGACTAGCGGGGGGGCCGAACACCGGGGAGCTGTTTTTT. Protein sequence: CASSSRLAGGPNTGELFF.